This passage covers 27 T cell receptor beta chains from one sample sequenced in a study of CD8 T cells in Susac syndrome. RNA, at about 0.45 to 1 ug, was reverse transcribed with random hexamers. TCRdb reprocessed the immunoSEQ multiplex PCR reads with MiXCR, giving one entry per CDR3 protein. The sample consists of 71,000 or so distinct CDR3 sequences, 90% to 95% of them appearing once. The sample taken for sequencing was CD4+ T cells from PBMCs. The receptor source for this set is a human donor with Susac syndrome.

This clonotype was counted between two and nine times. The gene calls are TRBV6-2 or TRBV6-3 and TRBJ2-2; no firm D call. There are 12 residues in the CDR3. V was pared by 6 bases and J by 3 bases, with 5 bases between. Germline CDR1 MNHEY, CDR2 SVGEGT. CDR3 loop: CASSTYTGELFF. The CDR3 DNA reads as TGTGCCAGCAGCACTTACACCGGGGAGCTGTTTTTT.

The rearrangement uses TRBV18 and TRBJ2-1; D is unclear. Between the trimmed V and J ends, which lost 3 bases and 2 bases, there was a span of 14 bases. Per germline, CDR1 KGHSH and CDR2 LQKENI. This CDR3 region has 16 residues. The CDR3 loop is CASSPALLSPYNEQFF. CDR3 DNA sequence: TGTGCCAGCTCACCTGCCCTATTATCTCCCTACAATGAGCAGTTCTTC. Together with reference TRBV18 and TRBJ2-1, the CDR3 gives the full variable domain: NAGVMQNPRHLVRRRGQEARLRCSPMKGHSHVYWYRQLPEEGLKFMVYLQKENIIDESGMPKERFSAEFPKEGPSILRIQQVVRGDSAAYFCASSPALLSPYNEQFFGPGTRLTVL.

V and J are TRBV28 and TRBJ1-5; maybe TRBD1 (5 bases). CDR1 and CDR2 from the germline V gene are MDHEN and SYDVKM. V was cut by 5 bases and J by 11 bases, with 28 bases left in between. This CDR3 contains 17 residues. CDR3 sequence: CASSPPLGGALLTAQHF. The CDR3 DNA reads TGTGCCAGCAGTCCACCCTTAGGAGGGGCCCTCCTCACAGCCCAGCATTTT.

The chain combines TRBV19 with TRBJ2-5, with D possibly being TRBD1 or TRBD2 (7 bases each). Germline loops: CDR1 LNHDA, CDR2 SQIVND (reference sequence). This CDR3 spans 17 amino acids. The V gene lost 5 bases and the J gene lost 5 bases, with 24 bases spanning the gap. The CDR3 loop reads CASSPRPAGTAGETQYF. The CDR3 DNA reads TGTGCCAGTAGTCCGAGACCGGCCGGGACAGCGGGGGAGACCCAGTACTTC.

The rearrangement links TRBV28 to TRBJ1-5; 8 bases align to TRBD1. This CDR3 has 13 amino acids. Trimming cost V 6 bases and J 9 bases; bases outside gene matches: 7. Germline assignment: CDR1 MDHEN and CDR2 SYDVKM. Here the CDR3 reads CASRLDRVRPQHF. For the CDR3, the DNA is TGTGCCAGCAGACTGGACAGGGTCAGGCCCCAGCATTTT. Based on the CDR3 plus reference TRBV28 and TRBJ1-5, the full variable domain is DVKVTQSSRYLVKRTGEKVFLECVQDMDHENMFWYRQDPGLGLRLIYFSYDVKMKEKGDIPEGYSVSREKKERFSLILESASTNQTSMYLCASRLDRVRPQHFGDGTRLSIL.

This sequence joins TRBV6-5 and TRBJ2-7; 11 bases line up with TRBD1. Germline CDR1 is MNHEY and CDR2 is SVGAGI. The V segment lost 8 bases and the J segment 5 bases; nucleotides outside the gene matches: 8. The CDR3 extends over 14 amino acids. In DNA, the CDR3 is TGTGCCAGCGGTTCGGACAGGGGGCGTCACGAGCAGTACTTC. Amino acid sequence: CASGSDRGRHEQYF.

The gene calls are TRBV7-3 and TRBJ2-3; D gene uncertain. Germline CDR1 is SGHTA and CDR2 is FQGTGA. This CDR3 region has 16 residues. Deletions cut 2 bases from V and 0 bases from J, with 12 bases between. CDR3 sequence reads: CASSLVSTTSTDTQYF. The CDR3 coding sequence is TGTGCCAGCAGCTTAGTCTCTACAACTAGCACAGATACGCAGTATTTT. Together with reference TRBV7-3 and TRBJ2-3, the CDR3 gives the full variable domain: GAGVSQTPSNKVTEKGKYVELRCDPISGHTALYWYRQSLGQGPEFLIYFQGTGAADDSGLPNDRFFAVRPEGSVSTLKIQRTERGDSAVYLCASSLVSTTSTDTQYFGPGTRLTVL.

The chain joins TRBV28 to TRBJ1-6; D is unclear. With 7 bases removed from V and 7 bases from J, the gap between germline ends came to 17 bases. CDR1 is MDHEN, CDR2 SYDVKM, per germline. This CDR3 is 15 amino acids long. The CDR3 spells CASTLGNPRNSPLHF. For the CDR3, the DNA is TGTGCCAGCACCCTCGGGAACCCGAGAAATTCACCCCTCCACTTT.

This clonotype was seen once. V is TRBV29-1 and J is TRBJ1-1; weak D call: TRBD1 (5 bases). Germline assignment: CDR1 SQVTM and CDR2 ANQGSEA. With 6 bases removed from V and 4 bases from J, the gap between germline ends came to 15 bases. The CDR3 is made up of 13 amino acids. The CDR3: CSVKSQAGTEAFF. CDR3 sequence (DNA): TGCAGCGTAAAATCACAGGCCGGCACTGAAGCTTTCTTT.

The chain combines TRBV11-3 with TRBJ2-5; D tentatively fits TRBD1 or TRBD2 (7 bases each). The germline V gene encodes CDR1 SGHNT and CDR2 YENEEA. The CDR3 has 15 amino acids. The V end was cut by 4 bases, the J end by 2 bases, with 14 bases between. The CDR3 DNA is TGTGCCAGCAGCTCCCAGGGGGGGATGCAAGAGACCCAGTACTTC. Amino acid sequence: CASSSQGGMQETQYF.

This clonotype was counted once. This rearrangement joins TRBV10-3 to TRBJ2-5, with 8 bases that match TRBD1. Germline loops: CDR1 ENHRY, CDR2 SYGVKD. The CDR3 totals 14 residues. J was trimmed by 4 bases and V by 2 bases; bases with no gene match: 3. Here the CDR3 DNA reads TGTGCCATCAGTGAGAACGACAGGGGAGAGACCCAGTACTTC. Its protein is CAISENDRGETQYF.

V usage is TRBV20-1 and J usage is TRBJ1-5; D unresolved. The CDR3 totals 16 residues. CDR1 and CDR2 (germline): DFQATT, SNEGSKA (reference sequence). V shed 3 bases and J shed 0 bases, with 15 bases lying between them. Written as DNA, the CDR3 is TGCAGTGCTAGCCAACTAGAAACAGATAGCAATCAGCCCCAGCATTTT. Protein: CSASQLETDSNQPQHF.

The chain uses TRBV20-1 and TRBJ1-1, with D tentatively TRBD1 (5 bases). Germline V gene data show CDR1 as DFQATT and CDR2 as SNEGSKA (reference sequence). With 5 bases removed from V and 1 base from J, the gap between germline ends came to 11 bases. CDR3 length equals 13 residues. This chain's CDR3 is CSAYWGPNTEAFF. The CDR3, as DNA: TGCAGTGCTTACTGGGGCCCGAACACTGAAGCTTTCTTT.

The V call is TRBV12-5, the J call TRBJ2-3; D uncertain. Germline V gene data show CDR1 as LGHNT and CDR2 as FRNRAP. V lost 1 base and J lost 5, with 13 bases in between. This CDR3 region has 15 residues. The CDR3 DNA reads TGTGCTAGTGGTTTGGGCACAGACCTGGGAGATACGCAGTATTTT. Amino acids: CASGLGTDLGDTQYF. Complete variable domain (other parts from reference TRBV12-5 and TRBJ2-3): DARVTQTPRHKVTEMGQEVTMRCQPILGHNTVFWYRQTMMQGLELLAYFRNRAPLDDSGMPKDRFSAEMPDATLATLKIQPSEPRDSAVYFCASGLGTDLGDTQYFGPGTRLTVL.

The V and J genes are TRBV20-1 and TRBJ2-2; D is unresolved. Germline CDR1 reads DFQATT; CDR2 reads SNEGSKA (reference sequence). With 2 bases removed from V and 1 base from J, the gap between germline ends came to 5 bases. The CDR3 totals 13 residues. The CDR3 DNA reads TGCAGTGCTAGAAGTGTGAACACCGGGGAGCTGTTTTTT. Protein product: CSARSVNTGELFF.

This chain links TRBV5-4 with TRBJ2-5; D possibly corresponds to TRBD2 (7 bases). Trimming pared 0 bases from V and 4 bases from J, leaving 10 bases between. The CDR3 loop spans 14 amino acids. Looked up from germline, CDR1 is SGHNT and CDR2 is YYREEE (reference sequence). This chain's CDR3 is CASSLVGGGETQYF. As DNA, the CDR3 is TGTGCCAGCAGCTTGGTGGGAGGGGGAGAGACCCAGTACTTC.

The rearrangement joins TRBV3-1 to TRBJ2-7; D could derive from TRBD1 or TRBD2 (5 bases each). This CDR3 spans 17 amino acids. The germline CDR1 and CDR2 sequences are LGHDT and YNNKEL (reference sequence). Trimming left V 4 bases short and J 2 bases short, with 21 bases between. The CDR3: CASSLAPFRQGAYEQYF. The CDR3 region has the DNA TGTGCCAGCAGCCTAGCACCATTCCGCCAGGGAGCCTACGAGCAGTACTTC.

The CDR3 reads CASSLLVGGGQGQPQHF. CDR3 bases: TGTGCCAGCAGTTTATTGGTCGGTGGGGGTCAGGGTCAGCCCCAGCATTTT. The J gene is TRBJ1-5, the V gene TRBV28, with D possibly TRBD1 on 5 matching bases. Germline CDR1 MDHEN, CDR2 SYDVKM. Trimming pared 1 base from V and 6 bases from J, leaving 19 bases between. The CDR3 covers 17 residues.

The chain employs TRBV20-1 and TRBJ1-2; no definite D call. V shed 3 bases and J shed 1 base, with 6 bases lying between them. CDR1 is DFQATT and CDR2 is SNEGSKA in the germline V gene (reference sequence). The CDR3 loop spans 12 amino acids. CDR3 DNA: TGCAGTGCTAGGCGGGATAACTATGGCTACACCTTC. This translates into CSARRDNYGYTF.

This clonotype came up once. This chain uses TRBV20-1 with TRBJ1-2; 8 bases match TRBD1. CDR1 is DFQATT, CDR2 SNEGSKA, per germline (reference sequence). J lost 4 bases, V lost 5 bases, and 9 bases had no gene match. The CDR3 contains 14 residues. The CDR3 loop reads CSAWTGRFSYGYTF. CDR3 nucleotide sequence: TGCAGTGCTTGGACAGGGCGGTTTTCCTATGGCTACACCTTC.

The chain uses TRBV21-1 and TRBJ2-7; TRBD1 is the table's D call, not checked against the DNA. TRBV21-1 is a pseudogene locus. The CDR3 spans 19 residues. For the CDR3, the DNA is TGTGCCAGCAGCAAATTGGTGGGCAGGGGCGAAATCTGGTCCTACGAGCAGTACTTC. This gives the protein CASSKLVGRGEIWSYEQYF.

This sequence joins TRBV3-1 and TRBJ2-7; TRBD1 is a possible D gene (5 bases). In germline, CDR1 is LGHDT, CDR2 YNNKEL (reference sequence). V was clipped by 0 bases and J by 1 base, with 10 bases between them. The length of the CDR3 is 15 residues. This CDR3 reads CASSQDPGKSYEQYF. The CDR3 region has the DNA TGTGCCAGCAGCCAAGATCCAGGGAAGTCCTACGAGCAGTACTTC.

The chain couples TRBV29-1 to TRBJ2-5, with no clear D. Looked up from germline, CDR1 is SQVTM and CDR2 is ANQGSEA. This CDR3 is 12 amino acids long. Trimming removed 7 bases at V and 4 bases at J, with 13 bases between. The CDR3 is CSGVVPGETQYF. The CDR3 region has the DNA TGCAGCGGTGTAGTGCCCGGAGAGACCCAGTACTTC.

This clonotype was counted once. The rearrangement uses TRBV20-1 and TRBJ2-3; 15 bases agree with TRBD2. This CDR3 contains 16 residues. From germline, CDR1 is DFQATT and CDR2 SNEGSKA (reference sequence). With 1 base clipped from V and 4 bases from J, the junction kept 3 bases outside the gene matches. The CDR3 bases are TGCAGTGCTAGAGGGACTAGCGGGGGGGCCCCAGATACGCAGTATTTT. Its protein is CSARGTSGGAPDTQYF.

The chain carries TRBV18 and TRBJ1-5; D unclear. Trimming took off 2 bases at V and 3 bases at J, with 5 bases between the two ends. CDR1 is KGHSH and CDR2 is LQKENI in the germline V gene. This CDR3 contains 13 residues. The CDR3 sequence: CASSPNDNQPQHF. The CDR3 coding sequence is TGTGCCAGCTCACCAAATGACAATCAGCCCCAGCATTTT.

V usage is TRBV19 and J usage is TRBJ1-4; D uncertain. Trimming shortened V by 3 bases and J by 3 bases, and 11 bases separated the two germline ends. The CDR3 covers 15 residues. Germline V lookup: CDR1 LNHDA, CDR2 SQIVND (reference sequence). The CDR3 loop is CASSIERRSNEKLFF. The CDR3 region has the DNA TGTGCCAGTAGTATCGAACGTCGGTCTAATGAAAAACTGTTTTTT.

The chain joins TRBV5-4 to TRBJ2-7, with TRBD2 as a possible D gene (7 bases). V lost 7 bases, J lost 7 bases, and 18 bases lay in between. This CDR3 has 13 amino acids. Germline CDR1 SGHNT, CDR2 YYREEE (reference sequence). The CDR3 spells CASQGRGPGEQYF. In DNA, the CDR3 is TGTGCCAGCCAAGGGCGGGGGCCCGGGGAGCAGTACTTC.